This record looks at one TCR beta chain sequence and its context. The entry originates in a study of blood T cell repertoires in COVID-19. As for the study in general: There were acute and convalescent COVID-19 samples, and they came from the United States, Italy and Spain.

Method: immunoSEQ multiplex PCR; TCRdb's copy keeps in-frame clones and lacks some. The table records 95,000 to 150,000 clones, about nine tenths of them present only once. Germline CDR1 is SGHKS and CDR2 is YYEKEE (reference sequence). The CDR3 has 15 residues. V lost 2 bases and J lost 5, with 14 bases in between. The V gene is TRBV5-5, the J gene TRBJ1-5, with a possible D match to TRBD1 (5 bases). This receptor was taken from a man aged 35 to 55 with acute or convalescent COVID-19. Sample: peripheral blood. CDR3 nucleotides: TGTGCCAGCAGCTTTAGTGTTCAGGGCCATCAGCCCCAGCATTTT. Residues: CASSFSVQGHQPQHF.